This entry lists 7 T cell receptor beta chains sequenced from one sample in a study of regulatory dendritic cells for organ transplantation. Assay used: immunoSEQ multiplex PCR; TCRdb lists only in-frame clones, some missing. Of under 35,000 clones in the sample, about 89% were seen once. Sequenced material: naive CD4+ T cells from blood. The subset was: CD45RA+ naive T cells. The source of these receptors is a human donor in good health.

The rearrangement uses TRBV27 and TRBJ2-1; 9 nucleotides match TRBD1. Looked up from germline, CDR1 is MNHEY and CDR2 is SMNVEV (reference sequence). This CDR3 spans 15 amino acids. After removal of 6 bases from V and 2 bases from J, the junction contained 5 bases not matched to a gene. The DNA for the CDR3 is TGTGCCAGCAGACGGACAGGGGAGACCTACAATGAGCAGTTCTTC. Its translation: CASRRTGETYNEQFF.

This clone turned up a few times. The rearrangement uses TRBV4-1 and TRBJ1-6; D not certain. This CDR3 has 17 amino acids. The V gene lost 1 base and the J gene lost 10 bases, with 20 bases spanning the gap. The germline V gene encodes CDR1 MGHRA and CDR2 YSYEKL. In nucleotides, the CDR3 is TGCGCCAGCAGCCAAGCTACTGTGGTTGGGGTCCGGTCACCCCTCCACTTT. Translating gives CASSQATVVGVRSPLHF.

The genes are TRBV28 and TRBJ2-7; 8 bases match TRBD1. V lost 3 bases, J lost 2 bases, and 12 bases stayed unmatched. In germline, CDR1 is MDHEN, CDR2 SYDVKM. The CDR3 runs to 17 residues. The CDR3 region is CASSFRTGKRPPYEQYF. CDR3 in DNA: TGTGCCAGCAGTTTCCGGACAGGGAAACGACCACCCTACGAGCAGTACTTC.

The chain joins TRBV9 to TRBJ2-3; D uncertain. The CDR3 is 13 residues long. Trimming stripped 2 bases from V and 0 bases from J, with 4 bases between. The V gene's germline CDR1 is SGDLS and CDR2 YYNGEE. The CDR3 reads CASSVASTDTQYF. CDR3 coding DNA: TGTGCCAGCAGCGTGGCAAGCACAGATACGCAGTATTTT.

A note on this clone: The junction does not match germline at one end; this may be a read error. The chain joins TRBV9 to TRBJ2-3; 16 nucleotides line up with TRBD2. Germline V CDR1 and CDR2: SGDLS, YYNGEE. The CDR3 has 20 amino acids. CDR3 region: CASSPRPGLAGGPRGDTQYF. The CDR3 DNA sequence: TGTGCTAGCAGCCCCCGCCCGGGACTAGCGGGAGGGCCTAGAGGCGATACGCAGTATTTT.

The V call is TRBV14, the J call TRBJ2-7, with a weak D call TRBD1 (6 bases). The V and J ends lost 4 bases and 0 bases respectively, with 13 bases between them. The CDR3 contains 15 residues. The germline V gene encodes CDR1 SGHDN and CDR2 FVKESK. The CDR3: CASSPRTANSYEQYF. CDR3 sequence (DNA): TGTGCCAGCAGCCCCCGGACAGCAAACTCCTACGAGCAGTACTTC.

The CDR3 DNA reads TGCGCCAGCAGCCGGACCCGTGGCGGTTTGTACACAGATACGCAGTATTTT. Translation gives CASSRTRGGLYTDTQYF. The chain employs TRBV4-3 and TRBJ2-3, with D unclear. CDR1 and CDR2 from the germline V gene are LGHNA and YSLEER. V was trimmed by 4 bases and J by 2 bases, leaving 19 bases between them. The CDR3 has 17 amino acids.